This is a list of T cell receptor beta chains from one sample in a study of blood T cell repertoires in COVID-19. Data came from immunoSEQ multiplex PCR; TCRdb stores just in-frame clones and leaves some out. Of more than 400,000 clones listed, 90% are singletons. Source material: PBMCs or T cells enriched from blood (not recorded which). These receptors originate from a man in his late teens or twenties who had recovered from COVID-19. Both conserved end residues are part of each CDR3. A D gene is named only where the DNA matches it firmly. Clone size is given for some rows only: seen once, a few or many times, or a class if the clone is expanded.

J gene: TRBJ1-2; clone size: once; V gene: TRBV7-9; D gene: .; CDR3 protein: CASSLGQGPNNYGYTF; CDR3 DNA: TGTGCCAGCAGCTTAGGGCAGGGGCCAAACAACTATGGCTACACCTTC
J gene: TRBJ1-2; clone size: .; V gene: TRBV29-1; D gene: TRBD1; CDR3 protein: CSALDRAMDGYTF; CDR3 DNA: TGCAGCGCGCTGGACAGGGCAATGGATGGCTACACCTTC
J gene: TRBJ1-5; clone size: .; V gene: TRBV27; D gene: .; CDR3 protein: CASSLLGANQPQHF; CDR3 DNA: TGTGCCAGCAGTTTGCTGGGGGCCAATCAGCCCCAGCATTTT
J gene: TRBJ1-2; clone size: .; V gene: TRBV7-2; D gene: TRBD1; CDR3 protein: CASSSTWTGYGYTF; CDR3 DNA: TGTGCCAGCAGCTCCACCTGGACAGGCTATGGCTACACCTTC
J gene: TRBJ2-7; clone size: .; V gene: TRBV3-1/TRBV3-2; D gene: TRBD2; CDR3 protein: CASSHIAGGPEQYF; CDR3 DNA: TGTGCCAGCAGCCATATAGCGGGGGGGCCGGAGCAGTACTTC
J gene: TRBJ1-1; clone size: .; V gene: TRBV2; D gene: .; CDR3 protein: CASIPRSGQPFLQNTEAFF; CDR3 DNA: TGTGCCAGCATCCCCCGCAGCGGACAGCCTTTCTTACAGAACACTGAAGCTTTCTTT
J gene: TRBJ2-7; clone size: .; V gene: TRBV19; D gene: TRBD1; CDR3 protein: CASSDSGTGTYEQYF; CDR3 DNA: TGTGCCAGTAGTGACTCCGGGACAGGGACCTACGAGCAGTACTTC
J gene: TRBJ2-7; clone size: .; V gene: TRBV2; D gene: .; CDR3 protein: CASSALQGVNEQYF; CDR3 DNA: TGTGCCAGCAGTGCACTACAGGGAGTCAACGAGCAGTACTTC
J gene: TRBJ2-7; clone size: .; V gene: TRBV5-4; D gene: .; CDR3 protein: CASSLKVASYEQYF; CDR3 DNA: TGTGCCAGCAGCTTAAAGGTAGCTTCCTACGAGCAGTACTTC
J gene: TRBJ1-1; clone size: .; V gene: TRBV29-1; D gene: .; CDR3 protein: CSVVGGRGTEAFF; CDR3 DNA: TGCAGCGTTGTAGGGGGGAGGGGGACTGAAGCTTTCTTT
J gene: TRBJ1-2; clone size: .; V gene: TRBV11-2; D gene: TRBD1; CDR3 protein: CASSHPTGGEGGYTF; CDR3 DNA: TGTGCCAGCAGCCACCCGACAGGGGGCGAGGGAGGCTACACCTTC
J gene: TRBJ1-2; clone size: .; V gene: TRBV5-1; D gene: TRBD1; CDR3 protein: CASSSEGDSGYTF; CDR3 DNA: TGCGCCAGCAGCTCGGAGGGGGACAGCGGCTACACCTTC
J gene: TRBJ2-1; clone size: .; V gene: TRBV5-1; D gene: .; CDR3 protein: CASSWTVGEQFF; CDR3 DNA: TGCGCCAGCAGCTGGACTGTGGGTGAGCAGTTCTTC
J gene: TRBJ2-7; clone size: .; V gene: TRBV11-2; D gene: TRBD1; CDR3 protein: CASSLSGTGPHEQYF; CDR3 DNA: TGTGCCAGCAGCTTATCGGGGACAGGGCCCCACGAGCAGTACTTC
J gene: TRBJ2-5; clone size: .; V gene: TRBV12-5; D gene: .; CDR3 protein: CASGFSVAGLQETQYF; CDR3 DNA: TGTGCTAGTGGTTTTTCCGTCGCAGGGCTTCAAGAGACCCAGTACTTC
J gene: TRBJ2-3; clone size: .; V gene: TRBV5-4; D gene: TRBD2; CDR3 protein: CASSVKRGGAADTQYF; CDR3 DNA: TGTGCCAGCAGCGTAAAGCGGGGGGGCGCGGCAGATACGCAGTATTTT
J gene: TRBJ1-1; clone size: .; V gene: TRBV6-5; D gene: TRBD1; CDR3 protein: CASSYSWTGGTEAFF; CDR3 DNA: TGTGCCAGCAGTTACTCTTGGACAGGGGGGACTGAAGCTTTCTTT
J gene: TRBJ2-5; clone size: .; V gene: TRBV28; D gene: TRBD1; CDR3 protein: CASSLPQGEETQYF; CDR3 DNA: TGTGCCAGCAGTCTCCCCCAGGGGGAAGAGACCCAGTACTTC
J gene: TRBJ1-5; clone size: .; V gene: TRBV19; D gene: TRBD1; CDR3 protein: CASSPTGDQPQHF; CDR3 DNA: TGTGCCAGTAGTCCGACAGGGGATCAGCCCCAGCATTTT
J gene: TRBJ2-7; clone size: once; V gene: TRBV11-2; D gene: TRBD1; CDR3 protein: CASSFLTGQGFYEQYF; CDR3 DNA: TGTGCCAGCAGCTTTTTAACGGGACAGGGATTCTACGAGCAGTACTTC
J gene: TRBJ1-6; clone size: .; V gene: TRBV30; D gene: .; CDR3 protein: CAWSVWSGTKNSPLHF; CDR3 DNA: TGTGCCTGGAGTGTCTGGTCGGGAACCAAGAATTCACCCCTCCACTTT
J gene: TRBJ2-5; clone size: .; V gene: TRBV5-1; D gene: TRBD2; CDR3 protein: CASSPSGGRVETQYF; CDR3 DNA: TGCGCCAGCAGCCCCTCAGGTGGGAGGGTGGAGACCCAGTACTTC
J gene: TRBJ2-7; clone size: .; V gene: TRBV28; D gene: .; CDR3 protein: CASSFSEGPYEQYF; CDR3 DNA: TGTGCCAGCAGTTTCTCGGAGGGACCCTACGAGCAGTACTTC
J gene: TRBJ1-6; clone size: .; V gene: TRBV6-5; D gene: .; CDR3 protein: CASSYLTGTSPLHF; CDR3 DNA: TGTGCCAGCAGTTACTTAACAGGGACCTCACCCCTCCACTTT